Following are 31 T cell receptor beta chains from one sample sequenced in a study of OX40 agonist ivuxolimab in advanced cancers. Libraries were built with the immunoSEQ multiplex PCR assay. Sourced from immuneACCESS, this table was stored by TCRdb with only in-frame sequences that have V and J called. A share of the clones is absent; for the studies checked, an unresolved V gene accounts for under half, and the remainder has no known explanation. Present in this sample are approximately 74,000 clones, around 80% of which were seen just once. The leading ten clones occupy approximately 5% of the sample. Sample: CD4+ or CD8+ T cells sorted from blood, taken in a trial of the OX40 agonist ivuxolimab. The receptors stem from an adult with an advanced solid tumor such as melanoma, head and neck, liver or kidney cancer.

This chain uses TRBV7-2 with TRBJ1-2; D gene ambiguous. The germline CDR1 and CDR2 sequences are SGHTA and FQGNSA. V was cut by 1 base and J by 2 bases, with 8 bases left in between. CDR3 length equals 14 residues. The CDR3 sequence: CASSLGYTNYGYTF. Written as DNA, the CDR3 is TGTGCCAGCAGCTTAGGGTACACCAACTATGGCTACACCTTC.

This clone was seen a handful of times. The J gene is TRBJ2-7, the V gene TRBV11-2; perhaps TRBD2 as D (6 bases). The V gene lost 1 base and the J gene lost 6 bases, with 16 bases spanning the gap. The CDR3 is 15 amino acids. The germline gives CDR1 SGHAT, CDR2 FQNNGV. The CDR3 loop reads CASSLGGIRESEQYF. CDR3 in DNA: TGTGCCAGCAGCTTAGGCGGGATCCGAGAGAGCGAGCAGTACTTC.

This clone appeared once. The chain carries TRBV20-1 and TRBJ1-4; D call uncertain. The germline gives CDR1 DFQATT, CDR2 SNEGSKA (reference sequence). This CDR3 is built from 10 residues. In nucleotides, the CDR3 is TGCAGGCCGACGGGGGAAAAACTGTTTTTT. Translated: CRPTGEKLFF.

The chain recombines TRBV10-3 with TRBJ1-5; TRBD1 agrees at 8 bases. Germline V lookup: CDR1 ENHRY, CDR2 SYGVKD. CDR3 size: 14 residues. The ends lost 2 bases at V and 15 bases at J; junction bases unmatched: 12. The chain's CDR3 is CAISEGQGAGDWHF. Here the CDR3 DNA reads TGTGCCATCAGTGAGGGGCAGGGGGCCGGGGATTGGCATTTT.

CDR3 in amino acids: CASSPSSLTYEQYF. The DNA for the CDR3 is TGTGCCAGCAGCCCCAGCTCGCTAACCTACGAGCAGTACTTC. The V and J genes are TRBV7-2 and TRBJ2-7, with D unresolved. The V end was cut by 5 bases, the J end by 2 bases, with 13 bases between. The CDR3 runs 14 residues. CDR1 SGHTA and CDR2 FQGNSA come from the germline V gene.

The rearrangement joins TRBV7-9 to TRBJ2-2; 9 bases are a match to TRBD2. CDR1 SEHNR and CDR2 FQNEAQ come from the germline V gene (reference sequence). V shed 5 bases, J shed 6 bases, and the junction held 7 bases outside the gene matches. The CDR3 has 15 amino acids. This chain's CDR3 is CASSLSGRGSGELFF. The DNA for the CDR3 is TGTGCCAGCAGCCTTAGCGGGAGAGGGTCCGGGGAGCTGTTTTTT.

The rearrangement links TRBV19 to TRBJ2-1; 7 bases align to TRBD2. This CDR3 is built from 16 residues. Germline assignment: CDR1 LNHDA and CDR2 SQIVND (reference sequence). V dropped 4 bases and J dropped 0; count of bases not matched to a gene: 6. The CDR3 DNA sequence: TGTGCCAGTAGTAGAGCTAGCGGCAGCTCCTACAATGAGCAGTTCTTC. Amino acid sequence: CASSRASGSSYNEQFF. Full variable domain (remainder filled in from reference TRBV19 and TRBJ2-1): DGGITQSPKYLFRKEGQNVTLSCEQNLNHDAMYWYRQDPGQGLRLIYYSQIVNDFQKGDIAEGYSVSREKKESFPLTVTSAQKNPTAFYLCASSRASGSSYNEQFFGPGTRLTVL.

The genes are TRBV10-3 and TRBJ2-3; D uncertain. The V end lost 2 bases, the J end lost 2 bases, and 2 bases lay between the germline ends. The CDR3 contains 12 residues. The V gene's germline CDR1 is ENHRY and CDR2 SYGVKD. The CDR3 sequence: CAISEDTDTQYF. CDR3 DNA: TGTGCCATCAGTGAGGACACAGATACGCAGTATTTT.

The rearrangement joins TRBV19 to TRBJ2-2; TRBD1 matches at 7 bases. The CDR3 is 18 residues long. The germline V gene encodes CDR1 LNHDA and CDR2 SQIVND (reference sequence). Trimming at V came to 4 bases and at J to 0 bases, leaving 11 bases not matched to a gene. The CDR3: CASSRDSHLNANTGELFF. Here the CDR3 DNA reads TGTGCCAGTAGTAGGGACAGTCACTTGAACGCGAACACCGGGGAGCTGTTTTTT. Looking up the rest from reference TRBV19 and TRBJ2-2 gives the full variable domain: DGGITQSPKYLFRKEGQNVTLSCEQNLNHDAMYWYRQDPGQGLRLIYYSQIVNDFQKGDIAEGYSVSREKKESFPLTVTSAQKNPTAFYLCASSRDSHLNANTGELFFGEGSRLTVL.

The genes are TRBV28 and TRBJ1-2; D is possibly TRBD1 (5 bases). The CDR3 loop spans 12 amino acids. The V and J ends lost 3 bases and 8 bases respectively, with 10 bases between them. Germline V gene lookup returns CDR1 MDHEN and CDR2 SYDVKM. The CDR3 sequence is CASSLLGEGYTF. The CDR3, as DNA: TGTGCCAGCAGTTTGCTGGGGGAGGGCTACACCTTC.

The V gene is TRBV29-1, the J gene TRBJ2-3; TRBD1 might be the D (6 bases). V shed 8 bases and J shed 1 base, with 16 bases lying between them. This CDR3 has 14 residues. Germline V gene data show CDR1 as SQVTM and CDR2 as ANQGSEA. DNA for the CDR3: TGCAGCTCATTGGACAGTTGGGGCACAGATACGCAGTATTTT. Translated: CSSLDSWGTDTQYF.

V is TRBV28 and J is TRBJ1-2; no reliable D call. This CDR3 comprises 10 residues. The germline V and J ends were trimmed by 6 bases and 5 bases, with 4 bases remaining between them. Germline CDR1 is MDHEN and CDR2 is SYDVKM. The CDR3 is CASRQYGYTF. The CDR3 DNA sequence: TGTGCCAGCAGACAATATGGCTACACCTTC.

The chain employs TRBV4-2 and TRBJ2-1; no clear D. Germline V gene sequence: CDR1 LGHNA, CDR2 YNFKEQ. V was clipped by 0 bases and J by 6 bases, with 15 bases between them. The CDR3 sequence is 16 residues long. The CDR3: CASSQEARVLGNEQFF. For the CDR3, the DNA is TGTGCCAGCAGCCAAGAGGCTAGAGTACTTGGCAATGAGCAGTTCTTC.

This chain connects TRBV25-1 to TRBJ2-1; tentatively, D is TRBD1 or TRBD2 (5 bases each). The V and J ends lost 5 bases and 7 bases respectively, with 18 bases between them. Germline lookup yields CDR1 MGHDK and CDR2 SYGVNS. CDR3 length equals 15 residues. The DNA of the CDR3 is TGTGCCAGCAGTAAGGGACGGATAAGTGGTAATGAGCAGTTCTTC. It yields the protein CASSKGRISGNEQFF.

The chain uses TRBV2 and TRBJ2-2; D may be TRBD1 or TRBD2 (5 bases each). Germline assignment: CDR1 SNHLY and CDR2 FYNNEI. The length of the CDR3 is 14 residues. Trimming stripped 7 bases from V and 0 bases from J, with 9 bases between. The CDR3: CASMRDANTGELFF. The CDR3 coding sequence is TGTGCCAGCATGAGGGACGCGAACACCGGGGAGCTGTTTTTT.

The chain employs TRBV6-6 and TRBJ2-7, with D perhaps matching TRBD1 or TRBD2 (5 bases each). V was trimmed by 5 bases and J by 0 bases, leaving 14 bases between them. Germline V gene sequence: CDR1 MNHNY, CDR2 SVGAGI (reference sequence). CDR3 size: 15 residues. The CDR3, as DNA: TGTGCCAGCAGTCCGGGACCGATGAGCTCCTACGAGCAGTACTTC. Translation: CASSPGPMSSYEQYF.

The chain combines TRBV14 with TRBJ1-4, with a possible D match to TRBD1 (5 bases). The CDR3 is 14 residues long. The V gene lost 1 base and the J gene lost 13 bases, with 16 bases spanning the gap. Per germline, CDR1 SGHDN and CDR2 FVKESK. CDR3: CASSQADSSGGLFF. Written as DNA, the CDR3 is TGTGCCAGCAGCCAAGCTGACAGTTCTGGAGGACTGTTTTTT. Full variable domain (rest looked up from reference TRBV14 and TRBJ1-4): EAGVTQFPSHSVIEKGQTVTLRCDPISGHDNLYWYRRVMGKEIKFLLHFVKESKQDESGMPNNRFLAERTGGTYSTLKVQPAELEDSGVYFCASSQADSSGGLFFGSGTQLSVL.

This clone was seen just once. The chain carries TRBV28 and TRBJ2-3; no definite D call. Germline assignment: CDR1 MDHEN and CDR2 SYDVKM. V lost 6 bases and J lost 2, with 15 bases in between. The CDR3 spans 15 residues. The CDR3 reads CASSPPGGLTDTQYF. CDR3 coding DNA: TGTGCCAGCAGCCCTCCAGGCGGCCTCACAGATACGCAGTATTTT.

The CDR3 here is CASSVLAQQETQYF. The DNA for the CDR3 is TGTGCCAGTAGTGTCCTAGCCCAGCAAGAGACCCAGTACTTC. This chain uses TRBV19 with TRBJ2-5, with D tentatively TRBD2 (5 bases). V dropped 5 bases and J dropped 2 bases, with 12 bases sitting between them. CDR3 size: 14 residues. CDR1 is LNHDA, CDR2 SQIVND, per germline (reference sequence).

In its sample, this clone was seen once. This chain joins TRBV19 and TRBJ1-3; tentative D call: TRBD1 (5 bases). V lost 9 bases and J lost 2, with 11 bases in between. CDR1 and CDR2 (germline): LNHDA, SQIVND (reference sequence). The CDR3 consists of 13 residues. The CDR3 sequence is CASQGAAGNTIYF. The CDR3 DNA reads as TGTGCCAGCCAGGGTGCGGCTGGAAACACCATATATTTT.

V and J are TRBV10-3 and TRBJ1-3; D is uncertain. This CDR3 is 15 amino acids long. V lost 0 bases to trimming and J lost 0 bases, with 6 bases between them. Germline-derived CDR1 and CDR2 are ENHRY and SYGVKD. In nucleotides, the CDR3 is TGTGCCATCAGTGAGTCAGGCAGCTCTGGAAACACCATATATTTT. It is translated as CAISESGSSGNTIYF.

CDR3 in DNA: TGTGCCAGCAGCCCGCTGGCGGGGAATGAGCAGTTCTTC. Translating it yields CASSPLAGNEQFF. The rearrangement uses TRBV11-2 and TRBJ2-1, with TRBD2 as a possible D gene (6 bases). V lost 5 bases to trimming and J lost 7 bases, with 12 bases between them. CDR1 and CDR2 (germline): SGHAT, FQNNGV. The CDR3 extends over 13 amino acids.

This rearrangement joins TRBV7-2 to TRBJ1-2, with TRBD1 identical over 8 bases. The CDR3 consists of 15 residues. Germline assignment: CDR1 SGHTA and CDR2 FQGNSA. Trimming at V came to 4 bases and at J to 5 bases, leaving 9 bases not matched to a gene. The CDR3 spells CASSSEEGQVYGYTF. CDR3 DNA sequence: TGTGCCAGCAGCTCCGAGGAGGGACAGGTTTATGGCTACACCTTC.

The V gene is TRBV5-4, the J gene TRBJ2-2; D call uncertain. Between the trimmed V and J ends, which lost 0 bases and 1 base, there was a span of 4 bases. The CDR3 spans 14 residues. Germline V gene data show CDR1 as SGHNT and CDR2 as YYREEE (reference sequence). In DNA form, the CDR3 reads TGTGCCAGCAGCTTGGGGCAGAACACCGGGGAGCTGTTTTTT. Translated: CASSLGQNTGELFF.

The chain combines TRBV7-2 with TRBJ2-5, with D perhaps given as TRBD1 or TRBD2 (7 bases each). Germline loops: CDR1 SGHTA, CDR2 FQGNSA. V lost 5 bases to trimming and J lost 5 bases, with 12 bases between them. This CDR3 spans 13 amino acids. CDR3 residues: CASSHRGGETQYF. The CDR3 bases are TGTGCCAGCAGCCACAGGGGAGGGGAGACCCAGTACTTC.

J is TRBJ2-6 and V is TRBV5-4, with D hard to call. Per the germline V gene, CDR1 is SGHNT and CDR2 is YYREEE (reference sequence). The V gene lost 1 base and the J gene lost 6 bases, with 17 bases spanning the gap. The CDR3 spans 17 residues. The chain's CDR3 is CASSLPGDWGTANVLTF. The CDR3 coding sequence is TGTGCCAGCAGCTTGCCAGGAGACTGGGGTACGGCCAACGTCCTGACTTTC.

The V call is TRBV7-2, the J call TRBJ1-5; 10 bases align to TRBD1. With 4 bases clipped from V and 7 bases from J, the junction kept 7 bases outside the gene matches. The CDR3 consists of 15 residues. From germline, CDR1 is SGHTA and CDR2 FQGNSA. The CDR3 reads CASSSRPGQGQPQHF. CDR3 nucleotides: TGTGCCAGCAGCTCCCGCCCGGGACAGGGGCAGCCCCAGCATTTT.

This chain links TRBV9 with TRBJ2-3; D is undetermined. The CDR3 is 15 residues long. Deletions cut 1 base from V and 0 bases from J, with 9 bases between. Germline V gene lookup returns CDR1 SGDLS and CDR2 YYNGEE. The CDR3 loop reads CASSVTVMSTDTQYF. CDR3 in DNA: TGTGCCAGCAGCGTAACGGTCATGAGCACAGATACGCAGTATTTT.

This chain uses TRBV6-1 with TRBJ2-7; 8 bases fit TRBD1. In germline, CDR1 is MNHNS, CDR2 SASEGT. The CDR3 is 15 amino acids. The junction had 6 bases not matched to a gene; V was cut back by 1 base and J by 4 bases. CDR3 residues: CASSEGGQGFYEQYF. CDR3 DNA: TGTGCCAGCAGTGAAGGCGGACAGGGTTTTTACGAGCAGTACTTC.

The chain has TRBV9 and TRBJ1-2; TRBD1 might be the D (6 bases). Trimming took off 4 bases at V and 7 bases at J, with 20 bases between the two ends. The CDR3 is 15 residues long. CDR1 is SGDLS and CDR2 is YYNGEE in the germline V gene. CDR3 protein: CASSPKAWGGGGYTF. CDR3 sequence (DNA): TGTGCCAGCAGCCCCAAAGCCTGGGGGGGCGGTGGCTACACCTTC.

This clone is a singleton in its sample. The chain joins TRBV4-1 to TRBJ1-4, with 9 bases identical to TRBD1. CDR3 size: 16 residues. Germline-derived CDR1 and CDR2 are MGHRA and YSYEKL. The V and J ends lost 2 bases and 5 bases, in that order; junction bases with no gene match: 6. CDR3 sequence: CASSQTYTGGNEKLFF. CDR3 coding DNA: TGCGCCAGCAGCCAAACCTACACAGGGGGCAATGAAAAACTGTTTTTT.